These 13 T cell receptor beta chains originate from one sample sequenced in a study of cytotoxic CD8 clonotypes in ibrutinib-treated CLL. Libraries were prepared by immunoSEQ multiplex PCR; TCRdb keeps only in-frame clonotypes and omits some of them. The sample shows 45,000 to 55,000 clones, approximately 53% of them seen only once. The source material was PBMCs, sampled after 12 months of ibrutinib treatment. These receptors originate from a human donor with chronic lymphocytic leukemia.

This clone appeared a few times. The rearrangement joins TRBV10-3 to TRBJ2-5; the D gene could be TRBD1 or TRBD2 (7 bases each). The CDR3 is made up of 15 amino acids. The germline gives CDR1 ENHRY, CDR2 SYGVKD. V dropped 2 bases and J dropped 2 bases, with 12 bases sitting between them. The CDR3 DNA is TGTGCCATCAGTGAGAACAGGGGAGGGCAAGAGACCCAGTACTTC. It specifies CAISENRGGQETQYF.

The chain has TRBV6-1 and TRBJ2-7; D may be TRBD1 (5 bases). The germline V gene encodes CDR1 MNHNS and CDR2 SASEGT. V lost 6 bases, J lost 6 bases, and 12 bases lay in between. CDR3 length: 12 amino acids. For the CDR3, the DNA is TGTGCCAGCAGATGGACACCCTTCGAGCAGTACTTC. It translates to CASRWTPFEQYF.

The rearrangement joins TRBV19 to TRBJ2-3, with TRBD2 matching over 8 bases. The CDR3 is 13 residues long. The germline V gene encodes CDR1 LNHDA and CDR2 SQIVND (reference sequence). J lost 9 bases, V lost 7 bases, and 9 bases had no gene match. The CDR3 DNA is TGTGCCAGTAACCCCGGGACTAGAGGAACGCAGTATTTT. Translation gives CASNPGTRGTQYF.

The chain recombines TRBV7-6 with TRBJ2-1; TRBD2 is a possible D gene (6 bases). Germline values: CDR1 SGHVS, CDR2 FNYEAQ. The CDR3 has 16 amino acids. The V and J ends lost 2 bases and 6 bases respectively, with 17 bases between them. CDR3 amino acids: CASSLPSGSLSNEQFF. The CDR3 DNA reads TGTGCCAGCAGCTTACCCAGCGGGTCCCTGAGCAATGAGCAGTTCTTC.

This clone was recorded a few times. One end of the junction does not line up with germline, which may come from a read error. This chain connects TRBV5-3 to TRBJ2-7; possibly TRBD1 or TRBD2 for D (5 bases each). TRBV5-3 is noted as an ORF with a role that remains uncertain. The CDR3 runs 15 residues. The CDR3: CASSFPARGSYEQYF. The CDR3, as DNA: TGTGCCAGCAGCTTTCCCGCGAGGGGCTCCTACGAGCAGTACTTC.

The chain uses TRBV9 and TRBJ2-1; 9 positions agree with TRBD2. V shed 4 bases and J 0 bases; nucleotides not matched to a gene: 5. The CDR3 has 16 residues. Germline V gives CDR1 SGDLS, CDR2 YYNGEE. CDR3 in DNA: TGTGCCAGCAGCCCCCGCGGGAGGGGCTCCTACAATGAGCAGTTCTTC. Translating it yields CASSPRGRGSYNEQFF.

The chain uses TRBV11-3 and TRBJ2-1; 9 nucleotides line up with TRBD2. Germline CDR1 SGHNT, CDR2 YENEEA. The length of the CDR3 is 15 residues. V was pared by 5 bases and J by 3 bases, with 5 bases of the junction left unmatched. This CDR3 is CASSGREGFYNEQFF. In nucleotides, the CDR3 is TGTGCCAGCAGCGGGCGGGAGGGATTCTACAATGAGCAGTTCTTC.

This chain connects TRBV15 to TRBJ2-5; D remains ambiguous. V lost 1 base to trimming and J lost 2 bases, with 5 bases between them. CDR3 length: 13 residues. Germline assignment: CDR1 LNHNV and CDR2 YYDKDF (reference sequence). CDR3 residues: CATSRGPQETQYF. The CDR3 coding sequence is TGTGCCACCAGCAGAGGACCTCAAGAGACCCAGTACTTC. The whole variable domain, remainder taken from reference TRBV15 and TRBJ2-5, is DAMVIQNPRYQVTQFGKPVTLSCSQTLNHNVMYWYQQKSSQAPKLLFHYYDKDFNNEADTPDNFQSRRPNTSFCFLDIRSPGLGDTAMYLCATSRGPQETQYFGPGTRLLVL.

In its sample, this clone ranks as medium-sized. This sequence joins TRBV25-1 and TRBJ1-1; 7 bases are shared with TRBD1. J lost 2 bases, V lost 4 bases, and 16 bases had no gene match. Germline V gene lookup returns CDR1 MGHDK and CDR2 SYGVNS. The CDR3 extends over 18 amino acids. In nucleotides, the CDR3 is TGTGCCAGCAGTGGAGAGGGGGACAGCCGGTTCATTAACACTGAAGCTTTCTTT. Amino acid sequence: CASSGEGDSRFINTEAFF.

This chain connects TRBV28 to TRBJ1-1; a weak D match, TRBD1 (6 bases). Germline CDR1 MDHEN, CDR2 SYDVKM. V was cut by 5 bases and J by 1 base, with 14 bases left in between. This CDR3 has 15 residues. The CDR3 here is CASSPPDRSNTEAFF. The CDR3 DNA sequence: TGTGCCAGCAGTCCCCCGGACAGATCGAACACTGAAGCTTTCTTT.

This clone was seen many times. The chain employs TRBV29-1 and TRBJ1-3; D call uncertain. Per germline, CDR1 SQVTM and CDR2 ANQGSEA. CDR3 size: 12 residues. V was cut by 5 bases and J by 3 bases, with 8 bases left in between. In DNA form, the CDR3 reads TGCAGCGTTAGGGAGGGTGGAAACACCATATATTTT. Amino acids: CSVREGGNTIYF.

This chain joins TRBV5-1 and TRBJ2-5; D gene ambiguous. The V and J ends lost 0 bases and 3 bases respectively, with 9 bases between them. The CDR3 consists of 14 residues. Looked up from germline, CDR1 is SGHRS and CDR2 is YFSETQ. The CDR3: CASSLGTSKETQYF. CDR3 DNA: TGCGCCAGCAGCTTGGGGACGTCCAAAGAGACCCAGTACTTC. Full variable domain (remainder filled in from reference TRBV5-1 and TRBJ2-5): KAGVTQTPRYLIKTRGQQVTLSCSPISGHRSVSWYQQTPGQGLQFLFEYFSETQRNKGNFPGRFSGRQFSNSRSEMNVSTLELGDSALYLCASSLGTSKETQYFGPGTRLLVL.

This clone was seen once. The J gene is TRBJ1-1, the V gene TRBV6-4; D remains ambiguous. CDR3 length: 15 amino acids. The germline V and J ends were trimmed by 6 bases and 0 bases, with 14 bases remaining between them. Germline CDR1 is MRHNA and CDR2 is SNTAGT. CDR3 in amino acids: CASRASHNMNTEAFF. CDR3 bases: TGTGCCAGCAGAGCCTCCCATAACATGAACACTGAAGCTTTCTTT.